These 23 T cell receptor beta chains were all obtained from the same sample, sequenced in a study of CD8 T cells in ankylosing spondylitis (dated by TCRdb to 2016 to 2017). General study outcomes and caveats: Blood from ankylosing spondylitis patients appeared to be characterized by a TCR beta motif made up of several highly homologous amino acid variants.

These TCRs are of unknown antigen specificity. To prepare the library, 5' RACE was applied. Sequencing took place on an Illumina HiSeq 2500. Through fastp at Q25 and MiXCR, TCRdb rebuilt clones from the public reads, retaining in-frame beta chains. Each entry merges the rows of one CDR3 protein and shows their most common DNA and genes. In all, the sample holds some 700,000 distinct CDR3 sequences, and roughly 20% of those were seen once. The ten largest clones take up under 20% of the sample. Sequenced: blood, either unsorted or a sorted T cell fraction (not recorded which). These TCRs come from a male donor with ankylosing spondylitis.

This clonotype appeared a few times. The chain has TRBV4-1 and TRBJ2-5; D gene ambiguous. The V and J ends lost 2 bases and 2 bases respectively, with 9 bases between them. This CDR3 is built from 14 residues. Germline loops: CDR1 MGHRA, CDR2 YSYEKL. The CDR3 DNA is TGCGCCAGCAGCCAAATCGGTCGGCAAGAGACCCAGTACTTC. It codes for CASSQIGRQETQYF.

J is TRBJ2-1 and V is TRBV6-1; D might be TRBD1 (5 bases). Germline lookup yields CDR1 MNHNS and CDR2 SASEGT. This CDR3 is built from 14 residues. V lost 4 bases to trimming and J lost 9 bases, with 16 bases between them. CDR3 DNA: TGTGCCAGCAGTGTCCAAGACCAGGGCCTTGAGCAGTTCTTC. It translates to CASSVQDQGLEQFF.

This chain uses TRBV20-1 with TRBJ2-7, with a weak D call TRBD2 (6 bases). V gave up 3 bases and J gave up 3 bases, with 15 bases separating them. CDR1 and CDR2 from the germline V gene are DFQATT and SNEGSKA (reference sequence). This CDR3 contains 14 residues. This chain's CDR3 is CSASSSGRNYEQYF. In DNA form, the CDR3 reads TGCAGTGCTAGTTCGAGCGGGCGTAACTACGAGCAGTACTTC.

The rearrangement joins TRBV7-9 to TRBJ1-6; 9 positions match TRBD1. Trimming took 1 base from V and 10 from J; bases not matched to a gene: 5. Per the germline V gene, CDR1 is SEHNR and CDR2 is FQNEAQ (reference sequence). The CDR3 covers 15 residues. In nucleotides, the CDR3 is TGTGCCAGCAGCTTAGGGACAGGGGCATTGTCACCCCTCCACTTT. Amino acid sequence: CASSLGTGALSPLHF.

The V and J genes are TRBV6-1 and TRBJ2-1, with 12 bases that match TRBD2. The CDR3 loop spans 15 amino acids. V was pared by 7 bases and J by 4 bases, with 5 bases of the junction left unmatched. Germline CDR1 MNHNS, CDR2 SASEGT. CDR3 loop: CASKETSGRYNEQFF. For the CDR3, the DNA is TGTGCCAGCAAGGAGACTAGCGGGAGATACAATGAGCAGTTCTTC.

In this sample, this clonotype turned up a few times. This chain connects TRBV24-1 to TRBJ2-1, with a weak D call TRBD1 (5 bases). V shed 2 bases and J shed 5 bases, with 15 bases lying between them. The CDR3 covers 16 residues. CDR1 is KGHDR, CDR2 SFDVKD, per germline. The CDR3 DNA is TGTGCCACCAGTGATTCAGGTCGTAAGGGGCACAATGAGCAGTTCTTC. Residues: CATSDSGRKGHNEQFF.

The V and J genes are TRBV28 and TRBJ2-3, with D tentatively TRBD2 (6 bases). Germline assignment: CDR1 MDHEN and CDR2 SYDVKM. Trimming shortened V by 6 bases and J by 1 base, and 17 bases separated the two germline ends. The CDR3 consists of 16 residues. The CDR3 DNA reads TGTGCCAGCAGCCAAGGGTGGCGGGAAGGCACAGATACGCAGTATTTT. Protein sequence: CASSQGWREGTDTQYF.

CDR3 in amino acids: CAISEAGSLYNEQFF. Written as DNA, the CDR3 is TGTGCCATCAGTGAGGCAGGGTCCTTGTACAATGAGCAGTTCTTC. The genes are TRBV10-3 and TRBJ2-1, with D possibly being TRBD1 (5 bases). Trimming cost V 2 bases and J 4 bases, with 12 bases left between them. Germline CDR1 and CDR2: ENHRY and SYGVKD. The length of the CDR3 is 15 residues.

The chain recombines TRBV20-1 with TRBJ1-5; tentative D call: TRBD1 (5 bases). The germline gives CDR1 DFQATT, CDR2 SNEGSKA (reference sequence). The CDR3 has 13 residues. Trimming cost V 6 bases and J 4 bases, with 13 bases left between them. The CDR3, as DNA: TGCAGTGCCAGACCCGGGGGTAATCAGCCCCAGCATTTT. Amino acids: CSARPGGNQPQHF.

This clonotype appeared a few times. The chain links TRBV12-3 or TRBV12-4 to TRBJ1-6; a possible D gene is TRBD1 (6 bases). This CDR3 has 14 amino acids. V was shortened by 5 bases and J by 4 bases, with 9 bases between the two germline ends. The DNA for the CDR3 is TGTGCCAGCAGTCTCAGGGGATATAATTCACCCCTCCACTTT. Amino acids: CASSLRGYNSPLHF.

V is TRBV25-1 and J is TRBJ2-7; TRBD2 matches 10 bases. Germline assignment: CDR1 MGHDK and CDR2 SYGVNS. This CDR3 comprises 14 residues. Unmatched junction bases numbered 4, after V lost 5 bases and J lost 3 bases. The CDR3 DNA is TGTGCCAGCAGTCCTAGCGGGAGATTCTACGAGCAGTACTTC. It encodes CASSPSGRFYEQYF.

The gene calls are TRBV5-1 and TRBJ2-5, with TRBD2 matching over 10 bases. The CDR3 covers 18 residues. V shed 0 bases, J shed 2 bases, and the junction held 10 bases outside the gene matches. Germline V gene lookup returns CDR1 SGHRS and CDR2 YFSETQ. For the CDR3, the DNA is TGCGCCAGCAGCTTGGGTGGGCTAGCGGGAGCGGAGCAAGAGACCCAGTACTTC. This translates into CASSLGGLAGAEQETQYF.

The CDR3 DNA follows: TGCAGTGCTAGAATAGGCGAAAAACTGTTTTTT. Amino acids: CSARIGEKLFF. The chain combines TRBV20-1 with TRBJ1-4; D is undetermined. The CDR3 has 11 residues. V was trimmed by 2 bases and J by 8 bases, leaving 6 bases between them. Germline V gives CDR1 DFQATT, CDR2 SNEGSKA (reference sequence).

The V gene is TRBV4-3, the J gene TRBJ2-7; 7 bases fit TRBD1. This CDR3 contains 13 residues. CDR1 is LGHNA, CDR2 YSLEER, per germline. The trim removed 3 bases at V and 5 bases at J, leaving 4 bases unmatched. CDR3 protein: CASSQSGTDEQYF. The DNA of the CDR3 is TGCGCCAGCAGCCAGTCCGGGACAGACGAGCAGTACTTC.

In this sample, this clonotype turned up a few times. The rearrangement uses TRBV12-3 or TRBV12-4 and TRBJ2-5; 9 bases align to TRBD2. This CDR3 is built from 15 residues. The junction had 6 bases not matched to a gene; V was cut back by 3 bases and J by 4 bases. CDR3 in DNA: TGTGCCAGCAGTTTTAATGAACTAGCGGGAGAGACCCAGTACTTC. It yields the protein CASSFNELAGETQYF.

This clonotype was picked up a small number of times. The J gene is TRBJ2-3, the V gene TRBV24-1; D possibly corresponds to TRBD2 (6 bases). The ends were cut back, 5 bases at V and 2 bases at J, with 10 bases in the middle. Germline V gene sequence: CDR1 KGHDR, CDR2 SFDVKD. The CDR3 has 14 amino acids. The CDR3 reads CATSGDSDTDTQYF. CDR3 nucleotide sequence: TGTGCCACCAGTGGGGACTCAGACACAGATACGCAGTATTTT.

This clonotype was detected only a few times. This chain connects TRBV27 to TRBJ1-5, with no clear D. Trimming took off 6 bases at V and 6 bases at J, with 12 bases between the two ends. Per germline, CDR1 MNHEY and CDR2 SMNVEV (reference sequence). The CDR3 covers 13 residues. CDR3 loop: CASSQDDLQPQHF. The CDR3 bases are TGTGCCAGCAGCCAAGACGATCTTCAGCCCCAGCATTTT.

In this sample, this clonotype turned up once. The gene calls are TRBV6-2 or TRBV6-3 and TRBJ1-5; D is possibly TRBD1 (5 bases). Germline CDR1 and CDR2: MNHEY and SVGEGT. The CDR3 length is 14 residues. The V end was cut by 4 bases, the J end by 7 bases, with 14 bases between. This chain's CDR3 is CASSLSGFGQPQHF. Here the CDR3 DNA reads TGTGCCAGCAGTTTGTCAGGGTTCGGGCAGCCCCAGCATTTT.

V is TRBV20-1 and J is TRBJ1-5; TRBD1 agrees at 9 bases. With V trimmed by 4 bases and J by 1 base, 5 bases remained unmatched. The CDR3 has 15 amino acids. Germline assignment: CDR1 DFQATT and CDR2 SNEGSKA (reference sequence). In DNA form, the CDR3 reads TGCAGTGCTAAGGACAGGGGTATGAGCAATCAGCCCCAGCATTTT. Encoded protein: CSAKDRGMSNQPQHF.

The rearrangement uses TRBV10-3 and TRBJ1-2; 7 bases fit TRBD1. This CDR3 is 16 amino acids long. CDR1 is ENHRY and CDR2 is SYGVKD in the germline V gene. Trimming took 7 bases from V and 2 from J; bases not matched to a gene: 13. CDR3 nucleotides: TGTGCCATCAAACGGTGGCAGGGGGATAGGAACTATGGCTACACCTTC. It translates to CAIKRWQGDRNYGYTF.

This clonotype came up a few times. V gene TRBV2 combines with J gene TRBJ1-2; D uncertain. The V and J ends lost 3 bases and 7 bases respectively, with 15 bases between them. This CDR3 has 14 residues. Germline V CDR1 and CDR2: SNHLY, FYNNEI. This CDR3 reads CASSEAGRLGGYTF. The CDR3 nucleotides are TGTGCCAGCAGTGAGGCGGGCCGGTTGGGTGGCTACACCTTC.

The chain is built from TRBV4-3 and TRBJ2-7; 9 nucleotides agree with TRBD2. V dropped 3 bases and J dropped 6; count of bases not matched to a gene: 6. Germline CDR1 and CDR2: LGHNA and YSLEER. This CDR3 is built from 14 residues. For the CDR3, the DNA is TGCGCCAGCAGCCACACCGGGACTAGCTCCGAGCAGTACTTC. Translating it yields CASSHTGTSSEQYF.

Details on this clonotype: Mismatch with germline at one junction end may stem from a read error. The V call is TRBV12-3 or TRBV12-4, the J call TRBJ2-3; D unclear. This CDR3 is 15 amino acids long. The CDR3 bases are TGTGTCAGCAGTTTAGGTCGTGGAAAAACAGATACGCAGTATTTT. Protein product: CVSSLGRGKTDTQYF.